A single T cell receptor (beta chain) is shown here with its context. Its antigen remains unidentified. This sample is part of a study of type 1 regulatory T cells. About the research overall: T-allo10 is a Tr1-enriched, alloantigen-specific CD4 T cell product made in vitro.

TCRdb called the reads again in MiXCR, with one record for every CDR3 protein. The table lists fewer than 75,000 distinct CDR3 sequences, roughly half of them singletons. Regarding the study as a whole: Compared with non-type 1 regulatory T cells, type 1 regulatory T cells showed a more restricted TCR repertoire.

This CDR3 spans 13 amino acids. Germline assignment: CDR1 LNHDA and CDR2 SQIVND (reference sequence). The V end lost 3 bases, the J end lost 2 bases, and 7 bases lay between the germline ends. Sequencing used cultured non-Tr1 T cells, either the whole culture or a sorted T cell fraction (not recorded which). The chain combines TRBV19 with TRBJ1-1, with unresolved D. This TCR was sampled from a human donor in good health. The CDR3 DNA sequence: TGTGCCAGTAGTATTCGGCCTAACACTGAAGCTTTCTTT. This codes for CASSIRPNTEAFF.